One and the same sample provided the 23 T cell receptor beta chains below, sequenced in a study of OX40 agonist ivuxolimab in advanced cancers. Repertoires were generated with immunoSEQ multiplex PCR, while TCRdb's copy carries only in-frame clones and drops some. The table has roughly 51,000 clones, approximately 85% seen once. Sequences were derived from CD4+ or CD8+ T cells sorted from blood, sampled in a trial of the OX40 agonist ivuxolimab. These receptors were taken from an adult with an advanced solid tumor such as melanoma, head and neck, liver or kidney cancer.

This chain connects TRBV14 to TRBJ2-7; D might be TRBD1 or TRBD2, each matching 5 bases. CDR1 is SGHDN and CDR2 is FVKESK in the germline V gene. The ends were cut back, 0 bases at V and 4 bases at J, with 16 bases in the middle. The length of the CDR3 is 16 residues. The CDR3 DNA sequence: TGTGCCAGCAGCCAAGAGAGGGGCATTGGATTATACGAGCAGTACGTC. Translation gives CASSQERGIGLYEQYV.

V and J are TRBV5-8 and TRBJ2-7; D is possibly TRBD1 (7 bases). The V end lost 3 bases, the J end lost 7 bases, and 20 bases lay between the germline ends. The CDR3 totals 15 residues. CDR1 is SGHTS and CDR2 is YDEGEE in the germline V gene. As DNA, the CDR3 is TGTGCCAGCAGCTCCATTAGACAGGGAGGATGGGAGCAGTACGTC. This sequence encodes CASSSIRQGGWEQYV.

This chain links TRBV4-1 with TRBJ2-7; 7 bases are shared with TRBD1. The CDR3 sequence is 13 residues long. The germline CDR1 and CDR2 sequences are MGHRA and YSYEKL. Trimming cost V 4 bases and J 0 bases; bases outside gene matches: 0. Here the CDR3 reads CASSRDSSYEQYF. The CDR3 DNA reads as TGCGCCAGCAGCCGGGACAGCTCCTACGAGCAGTACTTC.

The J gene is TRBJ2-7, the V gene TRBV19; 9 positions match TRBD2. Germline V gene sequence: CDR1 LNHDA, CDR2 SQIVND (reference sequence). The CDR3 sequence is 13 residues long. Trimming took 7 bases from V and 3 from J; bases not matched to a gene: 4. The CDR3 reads CASNEAGGYEQYF. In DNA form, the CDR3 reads TGTGCCAGTAACGAAGCGGGAGGCTACGAGCAGTACTTC.

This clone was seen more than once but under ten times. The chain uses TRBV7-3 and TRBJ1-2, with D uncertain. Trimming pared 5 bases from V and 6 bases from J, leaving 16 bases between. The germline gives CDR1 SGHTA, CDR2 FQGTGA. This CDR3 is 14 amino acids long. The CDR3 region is CASSPSAGDHGYTF. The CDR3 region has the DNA TGTGCCAGCAGCCCCAGTGCGGGCGATCATGGCTACACCTTC.

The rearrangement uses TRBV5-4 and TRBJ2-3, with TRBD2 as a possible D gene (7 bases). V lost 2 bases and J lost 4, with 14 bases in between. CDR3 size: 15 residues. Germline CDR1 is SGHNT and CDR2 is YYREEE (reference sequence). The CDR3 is CASSFWGGQADTQYF. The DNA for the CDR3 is TGTGCCAGCAGCTTTTGGGGGGGCCAGGCAGATACGCAGTATTTT.

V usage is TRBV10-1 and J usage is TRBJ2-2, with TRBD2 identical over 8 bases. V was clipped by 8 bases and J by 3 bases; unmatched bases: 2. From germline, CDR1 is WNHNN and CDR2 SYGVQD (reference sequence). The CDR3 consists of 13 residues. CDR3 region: CASGTRYTGELFF. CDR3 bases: TGCGCCAGCGGGACTAGGTACACCGGGGAGCTGTTTTTT.

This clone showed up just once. The CDR3, as DNA: TGCGCCAGCAGCTTGCCCCGGGACGGGACCCCCTACGAGCAGTACTTC. This codes for CASSLPRDGTPYEQYF. This rearrangement joins TRBV5-1 to TRBJ2-7; D may be TRBD1 or TRBD2 (5 bases each). CDR1 is SGHRS and CDR2 is YFSETQ in the germline V gene. The CDR3 consists of 16 residues. Deletions cut 1 base from V and 2 bases from J, with 16 bases between.

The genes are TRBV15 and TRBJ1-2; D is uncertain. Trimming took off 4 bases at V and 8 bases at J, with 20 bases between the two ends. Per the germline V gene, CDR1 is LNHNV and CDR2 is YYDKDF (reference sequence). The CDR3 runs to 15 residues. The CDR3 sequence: CATSTRDNFLLGYTF. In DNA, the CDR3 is TGTGCCACCAGCACAAGAGACAATTTCCTTTTGGGCTACACCTTC.

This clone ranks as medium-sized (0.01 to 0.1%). The CDR3 DNA follows: TGTGCCAGCAGTGACCACGGCGGGGCCCAAGAGACCCAGTACTTC. This gives the protein CASSDHGGAQETQYF. The rearrangement joins TRBV6-4 to TRBJ2-5; D possibly corresponds to TRBD2 (6 bases). The CDR3 is 15 amino acids. The V end was cut by 2 bases, the J end by 1 base, with 11 bases between. Germline-derived CDR1 and CDR2 are MRHNA and SNTAGT.

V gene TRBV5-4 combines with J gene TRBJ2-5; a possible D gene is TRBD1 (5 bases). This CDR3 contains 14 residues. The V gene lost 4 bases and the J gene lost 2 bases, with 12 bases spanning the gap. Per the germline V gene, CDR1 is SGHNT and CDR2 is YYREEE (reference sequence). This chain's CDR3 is CASSPWQGQETQYF. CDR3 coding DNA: TGTGCCAGCAGCCCCTGGCAGGGACAAGAGACCCAGTACTTC.

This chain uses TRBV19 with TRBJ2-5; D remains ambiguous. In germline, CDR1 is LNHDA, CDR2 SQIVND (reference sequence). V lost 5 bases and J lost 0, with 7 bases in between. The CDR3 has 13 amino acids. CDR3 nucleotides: TGTGCCAGTAGTTCTCACTACCAAGAGACCCAGTACTTC. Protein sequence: CASSSHYQETQYF.

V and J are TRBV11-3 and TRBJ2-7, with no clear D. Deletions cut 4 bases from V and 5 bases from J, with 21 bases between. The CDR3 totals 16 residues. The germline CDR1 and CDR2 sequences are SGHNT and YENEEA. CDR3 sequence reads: CASSSKGRAPLHEQYV. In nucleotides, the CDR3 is TGTGCCAGCAGCTCAAAGGGCCGGGCCCCCCTCCACGAGCAGTACGTC.

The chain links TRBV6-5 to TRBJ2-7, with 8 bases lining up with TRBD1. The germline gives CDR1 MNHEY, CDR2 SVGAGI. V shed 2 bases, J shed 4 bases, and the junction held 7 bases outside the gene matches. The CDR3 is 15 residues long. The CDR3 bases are TGTGCCAGCAGTTACCTCCGGGACAGGCCGTACGAGCAGTACTTC. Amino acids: CASSYLRDRPYEQYF.

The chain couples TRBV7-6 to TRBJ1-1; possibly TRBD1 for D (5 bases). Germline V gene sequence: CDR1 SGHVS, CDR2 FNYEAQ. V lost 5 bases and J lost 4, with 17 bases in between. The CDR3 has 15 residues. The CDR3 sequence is CASSPTLGESTEAFF. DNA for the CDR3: TGTGCCAGCAGCCCCACACTAGGGGAATCCACTGAAGCTTTCTTT.

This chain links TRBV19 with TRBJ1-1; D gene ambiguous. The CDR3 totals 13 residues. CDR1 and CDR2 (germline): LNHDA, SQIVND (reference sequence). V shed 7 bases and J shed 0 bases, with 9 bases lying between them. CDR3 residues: CASTGNMNTEAFF. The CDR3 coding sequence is TGTGCCAGTACCGGCAACATGAACACTGAAGCTTTCTTT.

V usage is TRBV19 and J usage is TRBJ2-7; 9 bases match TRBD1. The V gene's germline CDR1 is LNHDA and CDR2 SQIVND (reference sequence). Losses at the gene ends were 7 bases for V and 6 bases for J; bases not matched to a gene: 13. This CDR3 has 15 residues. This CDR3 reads CASTPGTGNTGEQYF. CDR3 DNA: TGTGCCAGTACCCCCGGGACAGGGAACACCGGCGAGCAGTACTTC. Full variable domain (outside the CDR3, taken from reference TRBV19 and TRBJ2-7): DGGITQSPKYLFRKEGQNVTLSCEQNLNHDAMYWYRQDPGQGLRLIYYSQIVNDFQKGDIAEGYSVSREKKESFPLTVTSAQKNPTAFYLCASTPGTGNTGEQYFGPGTRLTVT.

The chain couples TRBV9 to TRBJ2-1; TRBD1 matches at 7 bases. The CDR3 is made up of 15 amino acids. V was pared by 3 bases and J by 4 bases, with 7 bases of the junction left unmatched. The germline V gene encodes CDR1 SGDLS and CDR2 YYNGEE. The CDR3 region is CASSDRRRGYNEQFF. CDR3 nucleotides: TGTGCCAGCAGCGACAGGCGCAGGGGGTACAATGAGCAGTTCTTC.

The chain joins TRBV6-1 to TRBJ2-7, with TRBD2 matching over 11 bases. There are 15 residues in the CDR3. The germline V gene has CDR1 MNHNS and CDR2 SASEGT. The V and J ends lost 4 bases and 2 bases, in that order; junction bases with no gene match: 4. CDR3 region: CASSGGTSGPYEQYF. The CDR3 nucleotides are TGTGCCAGCAGTGGGGGGACTAGCGGACCCTACGAGCAGTACTTC.

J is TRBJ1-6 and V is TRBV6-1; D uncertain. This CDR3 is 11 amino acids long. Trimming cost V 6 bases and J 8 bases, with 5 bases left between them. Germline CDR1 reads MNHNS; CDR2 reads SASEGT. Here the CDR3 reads CASRGYSPLHF. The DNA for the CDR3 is TGTGCCAGCAGGGGATATTCACCCCTCCACTTT.

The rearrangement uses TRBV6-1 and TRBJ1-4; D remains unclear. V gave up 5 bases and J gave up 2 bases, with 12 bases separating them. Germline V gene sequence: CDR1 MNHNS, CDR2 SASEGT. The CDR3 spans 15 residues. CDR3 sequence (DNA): TGTGCCAGCAGTACATGGACGTATACTAATGAAAAACTGTTTTTT. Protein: CASSTWTYTNEKLFF.

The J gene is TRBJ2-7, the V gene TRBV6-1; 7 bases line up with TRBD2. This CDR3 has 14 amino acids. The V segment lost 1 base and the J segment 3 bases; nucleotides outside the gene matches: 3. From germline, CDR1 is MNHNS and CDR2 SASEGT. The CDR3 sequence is CASSEGGSLYEQYF. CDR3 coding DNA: TGTGCCAGCAGTGAAGGCGGGAGCCTCTACGAGCAGTACTTC.

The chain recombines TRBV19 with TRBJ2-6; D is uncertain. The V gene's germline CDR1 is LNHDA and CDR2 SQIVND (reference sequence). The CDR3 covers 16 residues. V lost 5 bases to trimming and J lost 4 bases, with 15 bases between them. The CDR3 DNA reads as TGTGCCAGTAGTGTTTACATGGGCCCCGGGGCCAACGTCCTGACTTTC. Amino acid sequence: CASSVYMGPGANVLTF.